This TCR beta chain is drawn from a study of blood T cell repertoires in COVID-19 (dated by TCRdb to about 2020). For context, the study as a whole: Collaborator samples came from the United States, Italy and Spain and covered acute and convalescent phases of COVID-19. Sample metadata almost always included a de-identified subject ID, COVID-19 status, age in years and sex. Where available, HLA class I and class II types were taken from metadata supplied by the sample provider and were not determined by assay-based typing. The prospective study material was composed of cDNA or gDNA derived from T cells, B-cell-depleted T cells, or PBMCs. Deeply sampled blood TCRbeta repertoires from subjects exposed to, actively infected with, or recovered from COVID-19 were included in the dataset. The repertoires were released in a freely available public database meant as a resource for research on the immune response to SARS-CoV-2. Samples were obtained from the ongoing ImmuneRACE study (first 160 participants) and from over 1,000 subjects provided by 6 global collaborators. Findings and caveats that apply to the study as a whole: How much clinical and demographic metadata was included differed by source and by participant, and the metadata was provided uncurated.

The immunoSEQ Assay, a bias-controlled multiplex PCR, was used to amplify TCRbeta CDR3 regions from genomic DNA. As for the original processing: The number of nucleated cells in each sample was estimated from the amplification of reference gene primers within the assay. Sequence reads were collapsed and filtered to measure the absolute abundance of every unique TCRbeta CDR3 rearrangement. For each sample, productive Simpson clonality was calculated by taking the square root of Simpson's diversity index across productive rearrangements. What TCRdb holds here is the immuneACCESS table cut down to in-frame rearrangements. Part of the clones is not present; checked against another copy, under half of the missing clones reflect an unresolved V gene, and the others are unexplained. The V and J calls and clone size are taken from that table; D and trimming were inferred from the DNA. This sample gives under 300,000 clones in total; nearly 95% of them show up just once. Roughly 0.79% of the sample rests with the top ten.

As to this clone: Its recognized antigen is unknown. Per-nucleotide qualities are absent, and no much larger clonotype sits a single base away.

One collaborating source in Seattle enrolled patients during active infection and followed them longitudinally through the course of disease. Collaborating institutions collected whole blood in K2EDTA tubes following their own protocols. For TCRbeta analysis, collaborators shipped samples in one of three forms: frozen whole blood, isolated PBMCs, or DNA extracted from either of those sample types. The TCR comes from a man aged 25-40 years with COVID-19, enrolled during active disease. The sequencing sample was made of peripheral blood.

CDR3 region: CASSRGQGVGYEQYF. The base sequence is TGTGCCAGCAGCCGCGGACAGGGTGTAGGGTACGAGCAGTACTTC. The chain joins TRBV14 to TRBJ2-7, with 8 bases matching TRBD1. V and J are trimmed by 4 bases and 4 bases, and the gene matches miss 9 bases of the junction. The cysteine opens and the phenylalanine closes a CDR3 of 15 amino acids. The sequence is cut down to CDR3 DNA, 45 bases in frame from base 1. CDR1 and CDR2, per the germline V gene, are SGHDN and FVKESK.